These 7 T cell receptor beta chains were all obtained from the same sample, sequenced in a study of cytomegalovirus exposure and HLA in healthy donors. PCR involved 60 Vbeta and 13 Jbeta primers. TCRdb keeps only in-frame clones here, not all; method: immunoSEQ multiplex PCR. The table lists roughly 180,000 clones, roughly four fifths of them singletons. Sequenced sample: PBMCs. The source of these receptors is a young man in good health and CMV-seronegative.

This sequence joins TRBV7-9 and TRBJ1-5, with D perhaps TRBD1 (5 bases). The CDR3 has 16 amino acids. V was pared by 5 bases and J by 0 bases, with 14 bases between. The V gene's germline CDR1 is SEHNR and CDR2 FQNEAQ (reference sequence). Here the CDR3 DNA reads TGTGCCAGCAGCAATTCCGACAGCCCTAGCAATCAGCCCCAGCATTTT. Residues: CASSNSDSPSNQPQHF.

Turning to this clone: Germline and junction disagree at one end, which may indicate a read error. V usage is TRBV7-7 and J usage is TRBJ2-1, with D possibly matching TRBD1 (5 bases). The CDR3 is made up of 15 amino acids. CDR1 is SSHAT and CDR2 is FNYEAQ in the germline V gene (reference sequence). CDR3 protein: CASSLQVIRYNEQFF. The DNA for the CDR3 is TGTGCTAGCAGCTTACAGGTGATCAGGTACAATGAGCAGTTCTTC.

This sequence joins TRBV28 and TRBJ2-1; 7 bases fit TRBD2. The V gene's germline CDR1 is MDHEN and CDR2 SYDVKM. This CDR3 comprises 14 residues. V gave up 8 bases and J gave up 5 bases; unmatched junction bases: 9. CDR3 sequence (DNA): TGTGCCAGCGGGAGGGATTACAGGAACAATGAGCAGTTCTTC. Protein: CASGRDYRNNEQFF.

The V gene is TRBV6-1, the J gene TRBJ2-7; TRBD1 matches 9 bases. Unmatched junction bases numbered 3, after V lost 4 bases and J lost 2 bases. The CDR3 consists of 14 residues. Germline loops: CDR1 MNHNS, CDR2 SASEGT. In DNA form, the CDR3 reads TGTGCCAGCAGTGTGCGGGACAGGGCCTACGAGCAGTACTTC. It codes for CASSVRDRAYEQYF.

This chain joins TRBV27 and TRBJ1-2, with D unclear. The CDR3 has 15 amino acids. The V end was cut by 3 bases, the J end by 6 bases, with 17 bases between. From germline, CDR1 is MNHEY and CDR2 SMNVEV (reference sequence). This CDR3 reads CASSFSRSTLDGYTF. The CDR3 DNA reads TGTGCCAGCAGTTTTTCCAGGTCGACACTTGATGGCTACACCTTC.

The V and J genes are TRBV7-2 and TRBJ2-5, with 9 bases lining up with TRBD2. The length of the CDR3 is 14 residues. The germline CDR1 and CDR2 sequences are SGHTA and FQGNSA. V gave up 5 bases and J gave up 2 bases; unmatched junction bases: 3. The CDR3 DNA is TGTGCCAGCAGCGAAGCGGGGGGTCAAGAGACCCAGTACTTC. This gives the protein CASSEAGGQETQYF.

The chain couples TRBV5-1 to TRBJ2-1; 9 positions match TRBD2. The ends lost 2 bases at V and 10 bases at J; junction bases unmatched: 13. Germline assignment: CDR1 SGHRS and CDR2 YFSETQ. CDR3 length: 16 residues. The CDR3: CASSFGTLAGIEEQFF. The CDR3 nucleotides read TGCGCCAGCAGCTTTGGGACTCTAGCGGGGATCGAAGAGCAGTTCTTC.